The 27 T cell receptor beta chains listed next were all sequenced from one sample in a study of T cell responses to AZD1222 COVID-19 vaccine. The repertoire was sequenced with immunoSEQ multiplex PCR; TCRdb's copy has only in-frame clones and lacks some. This table has 110,000 or so clones, roughly 88% appearing once. The specimen comprised peripheral blood, sampled 28 days after the second AZD1222 dose. These receptors all come from an adult who received the AZD1222 COVID-19 vaccine.

The chain combines TRBV5-5 with TRBJ2-7; D is unresolved. Trimming removed 1 base from V and 2 bases from J, with 13 bases in between. The CDR3 sequence is 15 residues long. Looked up from germline, CDR1 is SGHKS and CDR2 is YYEKEE (reference sequence). The CDR3 loop is CASSLNRAVPYEQYF. The DNA of the CDR3 is TGTGCCAGCAGCTTGAATAGGGCCGTACCCTACGAGCAGTACTTC.

CDR3 in amino acids: CAMEKGANYGYTF. The DNA for the CDR3 is TGTGCCATGGAAAAGGGCGCCAACTATGGCTACACCTTC. The rearrangement uses TRBV2 and TRBJ1-2; D remains ambiguous. Germline CDR1 is SNHLY and CDR2 is FYNNEI. CDR3 length: 13 residues. V was shortened by 10 bases and J by 2 bases, with 14 bases between the two germline ends.

V is TRBV7-8 and J is TRBJ1-5; 7 positions match TRBD1. With V trimmed by 0 bases and J by 3 bases, 2 bases remained unmatched. Germline lookup yields CDR1 SGHVS and CDR2 FQNEAQ. This CDR3 has 15 amino acids. Here the CDR3 reads CASSLAGQFNQPQHF. DNA for the CDR3: TGTGCCAGCAGCTTAGCGGGACAGTTCAATCAGCCCCAGCATTTT.

This clone has just one count. J is TRBJ2-2 and V is TRBV5-6; 9 bases map to TRBD1. The CDR3 consists of 15 residues. The J segment lost 8 bases and the V segment lost 0 bases, leaving 5 bases of the junction unmatched. CDR1 and CDR2 from the germline V gene are SGHDT and YYEEEE. The CDR3: CASSLVRTGVGELFF. The CDR3 DNA follows: TGTGCCAGCAGCTTGGTTCGGACAGGGGTAGGGGAGCTGTTTTTT.

The J gene is TRBJ2-5, the V gene TRBV5-1, with 8 bases matching TRBD1. V was clipped by 2 bases and J by 5 bases; unmatched bases: 8. The germline V gene has CDR1 SGHRS and CDR2 YFSETQ. The CDR3 totals 15 residues. CDR3 coding DNA: TGCGCCAGCAGCTTATCCGGGACAGGCAGGGAGACCCAGTACTTC. Its translation is CASSLSGTGRETQYF.

Turning to this clone: One end of the junction is discordant with germline, which a read error may explain. The J gene is TRBJ1-2, the V gene TRBV5-1; 8 bases map to TRBD1. The CDR3 is 17 amino acids. Germline V gene lookup returns CDR1 SGHRS and CDR2 YFSETQ. CDR3 in amino acids: CASSLGTGGVVNYGYTF. The CDR3 nucleotides read TGCGCCAGCAGCTTGGGCACAGGGGGTGTAGTAAACTACGGCTACACCTTC.

The chain carries TRBV15 and TRBJ1-1, with D uncertain. The CDR3 length is 14 residues. Germline CDR1 reads LNHNV; CDR2 reads YYDKDF (reference sequence). Trimming left V 2 bases short and J 1 base short, with 8 bases between. The CDR3, as DNA: TGTGCCACCAGCAGAAAAGTTGGGAACACTGAAGCTTTCTTT. This codes for CATSRKVGNTEAFF.

J is TRBJ1-6 and V is TRBV3-1 (or the pseudogene TRBV3-2); D may be TRBD1 (6 bases). Germline lookup yields CDR1 LGHDT and CDR2 YNNKEL (reference sequence). This CDR3 comprises 15 residues. V was cut by 4 bases and J by 7 bases, with 14 bases left in between. CDR3 in amino acids: CASSPGHTPNSPLHF. CDR3 in DNA: TGTGCCAGCAGCCCGGGACATACTCCCAATTCACCCCTCCACTTT.

On this clone: This same CDR3 is encoded by further DNA sequences in the sample. The chain combines TRBV12-3 or TRBV12-4 with TRBJ1-5; D is uncertain. The length of the CDR3 is 12 residues. V lost 3 bases, J lost 1 base, and 1 base lay in between. The CDR3 DNA reads TGTGCCAGCAGTTTCAGCAATCAGCCCCAGCATTTT. It translates to CASSFSNQPQHF.

The rearrangement uses TRBV29-1 and TRBJ1-5; D is undetermined. V was shortened by 5 bases and J by 2 bases, with 10 bases between the two germline ends. Germline assignment: CDR1 SQVTM and CDR2 ANQGSEA. This CDR3 comprises 13 residues. The CDR3 region has the DNA TGCAGCGTTTTACAAGCGGGCAATCAGCCCCAGCATTTT. It translates to CSVLQAGNQPQHF.

This chain connects TRBV27 to TRBJ1-1; the D gene is possibly TRBD1 (5 bases). The V gene lost 5 bases and the J gene lost 11 bases, with 18 bases spanning the gap. Germline loops: CDR1 MNHEY, CDR2 SMNVEV (reference sequence). CDR3 size: 13 residues. In nucleotides, the CDR3 is TGTGCCAGCAGTCTACACTCAGGGCGACTCGCTTTCTTT. Its protein is CASSLHSGRLAFF.

The genes are TRBV28 and TRBJ1-1; D may be TRBD1 (5 bases). The ends were cut back, 1 base at V and 1 base at J, with 10 bases in the middle. CDR1 and CDR2 (germline): MDHEN, SYDVKM. The CDR3 extends over 15 amino acids. DNA for the CDR3: TGTGCCAGCAGTTTATCCGGGGCGGGGAACACTGAAGCTTTCTTT. It codes for CASSLSGAGNTEAFF.

The chain carries TRBV10-3 and TRBJ1-1; tentatively, D is TRBD1 (6 bases). Trimming pared 6 bases from V and 1 base from J, leaving 6 bases between. The germline gives CDR1 ENHRY, CDR2 SYGVKD. CDR3 length equals 12 residues. CDR3 DNA: TGTGCCATCAGGGGACAGAACACTGAAGCTTTCTTT. It translates to CAIRGQNTEAFF.

V is TRBV27 and J is TRBJ1-6; D remains unclear. V shed 1 base and J shed 7 bases, with 11 bases lying between them. This CDR3 is 15 amino acids long. Germline CDR1 is MNHEY and CDR2 is SMNVEV (reference sequence). The CDR3 loop is CASSLLGSLNSPLHF. The DNA for the CDR3 is TGTGCCAGCAGTTTATTGGGATCCCTGAATTCACCCCTCCACTTT.

The chain is built from TRBV5-1 and TRBJ1-5; possible D gene TRBD1, 5 bases. The ends were cut back, 5 bases at V and 6 bases at J, with 21 bases in the middle. CDR1 is SGHRS, CDR2 YFSETQ, per germline. The CDR3 sequence is 16 residues long. The CDR3 DNA is TGCGCCAGCAGTGAGGGTGCGGGAGGGACTGCTCAGCCCCAGCATTTT. This sequence encodes CASSEGAGGTAQPQHF.

J is TRBJ2-5 and V is TRBV2, with a weak D call TRBD2 (6 bases). Looked up from germline, CDR1 is SNHLY and CDR2 is FYNNEI. The CDR3 spans 15 residues. The germline V and J ends were trimmed by 0 bases and 4 bases, with 12 bases remaining between them. The CDR3 protein is CASSEALGRRETQYF. CDR3 in DNA: TGTGCCAGCAGTGAAGCGCTAGGGAGGAGAGAGACCCAGTACTTC. The full variable domain, its missing parts supplied by reference TRBV2 and TRBJ2-5, is EPEVTQTPSHQVTQMGQEVILRCVPISNHLYFYWYRQILGQKVEFLVSFYNNEISEKSEIFDDQFSVERPDGSNFTLKIRSTKLEDSAMYFCASSEALGRRETQYFGPGTRLLVL.

This clone was recorded only once. The chain couples TRBV9 to TRBJ1-6, with 11 bases lining up with TRBD1. CDR1 SGDLS and CDR2 YYNGEE come from the germline V gene. The ends lost 3 bases at V and 5 bases at J; junction bases unmatched: 4. The CDR3 is made up of 16 amino acids. CDR3 amino acids: CASSARGQGDNSPLHF. CDR3 coding DNA: TGTGCCAGCAGCGCTAGGGGACAGGGGGATAATTCACCCCTCCACTTT.

The genes are TRBV11-2 and TRBJ1-5; possibly TRBD1 for D (6 bases). The germline gives CDR1 SGHAT, CDR2 FQNNGV. Trimming stripped 5 bases from V and 5 bases from J, with 10 bases between. The CDR3 spans 13 residues. The CDR3 reads CASSIQGDQPQHF. The DNA for the CDR3 is TGTGCCAGCAGCATACAGGGTGATCAGCCCCAGCATTTT.

J is TRBJ1-1 and V is TRBV3-1 (or the pseudogene TRBV3-2), with D maybe TRBD1 (5 bases). The CDR3 length is 14 residues. Germline V lookup: CDR1 LGHDT, CDR2 YNNKEL (reference sequence). V lost 0 bases to trimming and J lost 7 bases, with 12 bases between them. The CDR3 DNA is TGTGCCAGCAGCCAAGATGTCGGGCAGGGTGAAGCTTTCTTT. Its translation is CASSQDVGQGEAFF.

This clone was found once. The chain links TRBV7-2 to TRBJ2-7; weak D call: TRBD1 (6 bases). Trimming left V 4 bases short and J 0 bases short, with 10 bases between. The CDR3 is 14 residues long. The V gene's germline CDR1 is SGHTA and CDR2 FQGNSA. The chain's CDR3 is CASSSDRSSYEQYF. CDR3 nucleotide sequence: TGTGCCAGCAGCTCAGACAGGAGCTCCTACGAGCAGTACTTC. The variable domain in full, completed from reference TRBV7-2 and TRBJ2-7, reads GAGVSQSPSNKVTEKGKDVELRCDPISGHTALYWYRQSLGQGLEFLIYFQGNSAPDKSGLPSDRFSAERTGGSVSTLTIQRTQQEDSAVYLCASSSDRSSYEQYFGPGTRLTVT.

The chain combines TRBV5-5 with TRBJ1-5; D possibly corresponds to TRBD1 (6 bases). There are 15 residues in the CDR3. Germline CDR1 is SGHKS and CDR2 is YYEKEE (reference sequence). V was shortened by 6 bases and J by 0 bases, with 13 bases between the two germline ends. CDR3 region: CASNWNRDSNQPQHF. The CDR3, as DNA: TGTGCCAGCAACTGGAACAGGGATAGCAATCAGCCCCAGCATTTT.

A word on this clone: Within the sample, other DNA sequences also encode this same CDR3. This chain uses TRBV4-1 with TRBJ1-1; D is perhaps TRBD1 (6 bases). Trimming stripped 1 base from V and 8 bases from J, with 11 bases between. The CDR3 covers 13 residues. Germline loops: CDR1 MGHRA, CDR2 YSYEKL. The CDR3 region is CASSQAIDREAFF. DNA of the CDR3: TGCGCCAGCAGCCAAGCCATCGACAGGGAAGCTTTCTTT.

Of note for this clone: This sample also contains other DNA sequences that code for the same CDR3. The CDR3 nucleotides are TGTGCCAGCAGCCAGGGGCAGAGAGGAGAGGCTTTCTTT. Its translation: CASSQGQRGEAFF. The chain recombines TRBV3-1 (or the pseudogene TRBV3-2) with TRBJ1-1; maybe TRBD1 (5 bases). Per the germline V gene, CDR1 is LGHDT and CDR2 is YNNKEL (reference sequence). With 3 bases removed from V and 11 bases from J, the gap between germline ends came to 16 bases. The CDR3 spans 13 residues.

This chain joins TRBV3-1 (or the pseudogene TRBV3-2) and TRBJ1-5; perhaps TRBD1 as D (5 bases). This CDR3 has 15 amino acids. The V end lost 1 base, the J end lost 2 bases, and 9 bases lay between the germline ends. Per the germline V gene, CDR1 is LGHDT and CDR2 is YNNKEL (reference sequence). The CDR3 DNA reads TGTGCCAGCAGCCAAGCCGGGGGTGGCAATCAGCCCCAGCATTTT. This sequence encodes CASSQAGGGNQPQHF.

The chain is built from TRBV19 and TRBJ1-1; TRBD1 agrees at 7 bases. V dropped 0 bases and J dropped 14; count of bases not matched to a gene: 15. Germline values: CDR1 LNHDA, CDR2 SQIVND (reference sequence). This CDR3 region has 15 residues. The CDR3 is CASSIDLGQPEREFF. DNA for the CDR3: TGTGCCAGTAGTATAGATTTGGGACAGCCTGAACGAGAGTTCTTT. Full variable domain (remainder filled in from reference TRBV19 and TRBJ1-1): DGGITQSPKYLFRKEGQNVTLSCEQNLNHDAMYWYRQDPGQGLRLIYYSQIVNDFQKGDIAEGYSVSREKKESFPLTVTSAQKNPTAFYLCASSIDLGQPEREFFGQGTRLTVV.

This sequence joins TRBV7-9 and TRBJ1-2, with D tentatively TRBD1 (5 bases). Looked up from germline, CDR1 is SEHNR and CDR2 is FQNEAQ (reference sequence). The CDR3 loop spans 18 amino acids. V was trimmed by 5 bases and J by 8 bases, leaving 30 bases between them. Here the CDR3 reads CASSPTPLLQGAPLGYTF. Here the CDR3 DNA reads TGTGCCAGCAGCCCCACCCCCCTTTTGCAGGGAGCTCCCTTGGGCTACACCTTC.

In its sample, this clone was seen a few times. The gene calls are TRBV7-9 and TRBJ1-4; no clear D gene. Germline V gene data show CDR1 as SEHNR and CDR2 as FQNEAQ (reference sequence). V lost 5 bases, J lost 3 bases, and 16 bases lay in between. CDR3 length equals 16 residues. The CDR3, as DNA: TGTGCCAGCAGCCCAAGATTCGCCTTTTCTAATGAAAAACTGTTTTTT. Its protein is CASSPRFAFSNEKLFF.